The 17 T cell receptor beta chains given below trace back to one sample, sequenced in a study of blood T cell repertoires in COVID-19. Sequenced by immunoSEQ multiplex PCR; TCRdb stores in-frame clones only, minus some. The sample comprises approximately 140,000 clones, 80% to 90% of which are singletons, and 2.3% rests with the top ten. Sequencing was performed on PBMCs or T cells enriched from blood (not recorded which). The receptor source for this set is a woman in her 50s who had recovered from COVID-19.

The chain links TRBV10-3 to TRBJ1-2; D unclear. Trimming stripped 7 bases from V and 1 base from J, with 13 bases between. Germline CDR1 ENHRY, CDR2 SYGVKD. The CDR3 consists of 14 residues. Here the CDR3 reads CAITTTQINYGYTF. In nucleotides, the CDR3 is TGTGCCATCACCACGACACAGATTAACTATGGCTACACCTTC.

CDR3 loop: CASSPDRGGGGYTF. Written as DNA, the CDR3 is TGTGCCAGCTCACCGGACAGGGGGGGAGGTGGCTACACCTTC. V gene TRBV18 combines with J gene TRBJ1-2, with 10 bases aligning to TRBD1. The CDR3 contains 14 residues. The germline V gene has CDR1 KGHSH and CDR2 LQKENI. V lost 3 bases and J lost 7; bases outside the gene matches: 5.

The V and J genes are TRBV27 and TRBJ2-1; 7 bases are a match to TRBD1. With V trimmed by 10 bases and J by 0 bases, 6 bases remained unmatched. Germline V gene sequence: CDR1 MNHEY, CDR2 SMNVEV (reference sequence). The CDR3 loop spans 14 amino acids. The CDR3 bases are TGTGCCATTTCGACAGGGACCTCCTACAATGAGCAGTTCTTC. Translation: CAISTGTSYNEQFF.

This sequence joins TRBV3-1 (or the pseudogene TRBV3-2) and TRBJ2-2; no definite D call. The length of the CDR3 is 13 residues. Between the trimmed V and J ends, which lost 1 base and 8 bases, there was a span of 8 bases. Germline V CDR1 and CDR2: LGHDT, YNNKEL (reference sequence). The CDR3 nucleotides read TGTGCCAGCAGCCAAGCCGAGATGGGGGAGCTGTTTTTT. Translating it yields CASSQAEMGELFF.

This chain connects TRBV11-2 to TRBJ1-2, with D possibly being TRBD1 (5 bases). Trimming pared 5 bases from V and 4 bases from J, leaving 14 bases between. The CDR3 runs 14 residues. In germline, CDR1 is SGHAT, CDR2 FQNNGV. The CDR3 DNA is TGTGCCAGCAGCCCCACAGGCAGCCCCTATGGCTACACCTTC. Its protein product is CASSPTGSPYGYTF.

The genes are TRBV9 and TRBJ1-1, with a possible D match to TRBD1 (5 bases). The CDR3 extends over 18 amino acids. Trimming left V 4 bases short and J 4 bases short, with 26 bases between. CDR1 is SGDLS, CDR2 YYNGEE, per germline. This CDR3 reads CASSPTRGEEKSRTEAFF. Written as DNA, the CDR3 is TGTGCCAGCAGCCCAACCCGGGGGGAGGAAAAATCGCGCACTGAAGCTTTCTTT.

V and J are TRBV6-5 and TRBJ1-1, with TRBD1 as a possible D gene (6 bases). The V end lost 7 bases, the J end lost 7 bases, and 19 bases lay between the germline ends. CDR3 size: 14 residues. Germline CDR1 and CDR2: MNHEY and SVGAGI. For the CDR3, the DNA is TGTGCCAGCACCCCTCTGGGGGCGGCGCGTGAAGCTTTCTTT. Protein product: CASTPLGAAREAFF.

The J gene is TRBJ1-6, the V gene TRBV7-3, with no clear D. Germline lookup yields CDR1 SGHTA and CDR2 FQGTGA. The CDR3 has 15 residues. The ends were cut back, 3 bases at V and 7 bases at J, with 13 bases in the middle. The chain's CDR3 is CASSFSQDRNSPLHF. The CDR3 DNA sequence: TGTGCCAGCAGCTTTTCTCAGGATCGAAATTCACCCCTCCACTTT.

The chain combines TRBV10-3 with TRBJ1-1, with D unresolved. This CDR3 has 11 amino acids. CDR1 is ENHRY and CDR2 is SYGVKD in the germline V gene. The CDR3 bases are TGTGTGGCCCGGGAAGGCACTGAAGCTTTCTTT. Translation gives CVAREGTEAFF.

This sequence joins TRBV18 and TRBJ2-2, with D uncertain. This CDR3 is 16 amino acids long. CDR1 and CDR2 from the germline V gene are KGHSH and LQKENI. V shed 2 bases and J shed 4 bases, with 14 bases lying between them. Here the CDR3 reads CASSPGFSSITGELFF. CDR3 nucleotides: TGTGCCAGCTCACCAGGCTTCTCGTCAATCACCGGGGAGCTGTTTTTT. The full variable domain, with the rest looked up from reference TRBV18 and TRBJ2-2, is NAGVMQNPRHLVRRRGQEARLRCSPMKGHSHVYWYRQLPEEGLKFMVYLQKENIIDESGMPKERFSAEFPKEGPSILRIQQVVRGDSAAYFCASSPGFSSITGELFFGEGSRLTVL.

The chain links TRBV4-3 to TRBJ1-1; D is unresolved. From germline, CDR1 is LGHNA and CDR2 YSLEER. The CDR3 consists of 14 residues. V was clipped by 0 bases and J by 4 bases, with 9 bases between them. For the CDR3, the DNA is TGCGCCAGCAGCCAAGATGTCTACGCCACTGAAGCTTTCTTT. It encodes CASSQDVYATEAFF.

This clone appeared a few times. This chain uses TRBV5-4 with TRBJ1-1, with 8 bases identical to TRBD1. Germline lookup yields CDR1 SGHNT and CDR2 YYREEE (reference sequence). CDR3 length equals 15 residues. V lost 4 bases to trimming and J lost 6 bases; unmatched junction nucleotides: 11. The CDR3 protein is CASSTGQGLSSEAFF. The CDR3 coding sequence is TGTGCCAGCAGCACCGGACAGGGACTTTCGTCTGAAGCTTTCTTT.

This clone was detected once. The chain carries TRBV5-1 and TRBJ1-2; TRBD1 matches 10 bases. Trimming took 2 bases from V and 14 from J; bases not matched to a gene: 15. This CDR3 is 15 amino acids long. Germline V CDR1 and CDR2: SGHRS, YFSETQ. In DNA, the CDR3 is TGCGCCAGCAGCTTCGACGGGACAGGGGCCGCTATGGGGACCTTC. This translates into CASSFDGTGAAMGTF. Filled out from reference TRBV5-1 and TRBJ1-2, the complete variable domain reads KAGVTQTPRYLIKTRGQQVTLSCSPISGHRSVSWYQQTPGQGLQFLFEYFSETQRNKGNFPGRFSGRQFSNSRSEMNVSTLELGDSALYLCASSFDGTGAAMGTFGSGTRLTVV.

The table lists this clone with a few counts. The chain is built from TRBV5-1 and TRBJ1-2; 8 bases match TRBD1. Germline CDR1 reads SGHRS; CDR2 reads YFSETQ. This CDR3 has 15 amino acids. Unmatched junction bases numbered 7, after V lost 1 base and J lost 5 bases. The CDR3 reads CASSLITGGDYGYTF. Here the CDR3 DNA reads TGCGCCAGCAGCTTGATCACAGGGGGAGATTATGGCTACACCTTC.

The chain uses TRBV6-5 and TRBJ1-2; a possible D gene is TRBD1 (5 bases). Trimming cost V 0 bases and J 3 bases, with 11 bases left between them. The CDR3 consists of 15 residues. Germline V gene lookup returns CDR1 MNHEY and CDR2 SVGAGI. CDR3 sequence (DNA): TGTGCCAGCAGTTACTCAAGGCGGACACACTATGGCTACACCTTC. It encodes CASSYSRRTHYGYTF.

This sequence joins TRBV27 and TRBJ1-1; weak D call: TRBD1 (6 bases). Trimming pared 0 bases from V and 1 base from J, leaving 9 bases between. This CDR3 has 15 residues. CDR1 MNHEY and CDR2 SMNVEV come from the germline V gene (reference sequence). CDR3 DNA sequence: TGTGCCAGCAGTTTATCAGTCAGGGGGAACACTGAAGCTTTCTTT. Encoded protein: CASSLSVRGNTEAFF.

V gene TRBV29-1 combines with J gene TRBJ2-7; 12 bases align to TRBD2. Trimming took 1 base from V and 4 from J; bases not matched to a gene: 11. Germline lookup yields CDR1 SQVTM and CDR2 ANQGSEA. The CDR3 runs 17 residues. CDR3 residues: CSVEADFRTSGEYEQYF. In nucleotides, the CDR3 is TGCAGCGTTGAAGCCGACTTCAGGACTAGCGGGGAGTACGAGCAGTACTTC.